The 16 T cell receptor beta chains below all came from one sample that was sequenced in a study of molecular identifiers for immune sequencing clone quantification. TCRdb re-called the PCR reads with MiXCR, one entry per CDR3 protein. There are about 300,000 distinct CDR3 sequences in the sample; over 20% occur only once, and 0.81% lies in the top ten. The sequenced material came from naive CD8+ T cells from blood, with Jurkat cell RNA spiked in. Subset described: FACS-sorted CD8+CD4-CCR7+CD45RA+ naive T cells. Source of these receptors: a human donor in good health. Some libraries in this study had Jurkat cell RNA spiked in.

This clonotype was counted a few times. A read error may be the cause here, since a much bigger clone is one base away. CDR3 sequence reads: CASRTDRVGNFLTF. The CDR3 bases are TGTGCCAGCAGAACTGACAGGGTAGGCAACTTCCTGACTTTC. The chain joins TRBV13 to TRBJ2-6; 7 nucleotides match TRBD1. The CDR3 spans 14 residues. Germline V gives CDR1 PRHDT, CDR2 FYEKMQ (reference sequence).

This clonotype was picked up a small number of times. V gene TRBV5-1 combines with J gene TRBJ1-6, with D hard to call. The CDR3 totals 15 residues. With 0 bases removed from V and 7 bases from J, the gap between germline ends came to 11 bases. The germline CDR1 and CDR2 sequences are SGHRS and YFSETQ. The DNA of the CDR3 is TGCGCCAGCAGCTTGGTGGCAGGCCCAAATTCACCCCTCCACTTT. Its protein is CASSLVAGPNSPLHF.

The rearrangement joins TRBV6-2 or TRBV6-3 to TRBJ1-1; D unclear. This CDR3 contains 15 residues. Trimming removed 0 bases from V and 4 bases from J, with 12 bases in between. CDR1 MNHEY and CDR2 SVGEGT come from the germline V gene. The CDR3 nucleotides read TGTGCCAGCAGTTACTCCCAAAGTCTGGGCACTGAAGCTTTCTTT. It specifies CASSYSQSLGTEAFF.

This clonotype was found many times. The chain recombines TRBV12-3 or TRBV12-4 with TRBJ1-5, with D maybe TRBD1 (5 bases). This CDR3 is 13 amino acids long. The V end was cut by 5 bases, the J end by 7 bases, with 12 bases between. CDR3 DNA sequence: TGTGCCAGCAGTCCAGGGCTAACCCAGCCCCAGCATTTT. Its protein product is CASSPGLTQPQHF.

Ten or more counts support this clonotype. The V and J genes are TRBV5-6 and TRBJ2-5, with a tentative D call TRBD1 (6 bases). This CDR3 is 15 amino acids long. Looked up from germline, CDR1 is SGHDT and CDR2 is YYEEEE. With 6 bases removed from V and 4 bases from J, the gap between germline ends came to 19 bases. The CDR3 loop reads CASTRVGALLETQYF. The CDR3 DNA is TGTGCCAGCACCCGGGTGGGGGCATTGTTAGAGACCCAGTACTTC.

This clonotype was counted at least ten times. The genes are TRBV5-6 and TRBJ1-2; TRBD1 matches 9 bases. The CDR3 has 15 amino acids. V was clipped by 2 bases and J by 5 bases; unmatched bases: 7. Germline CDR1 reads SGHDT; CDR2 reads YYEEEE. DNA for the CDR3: TGTGCCAGCAGCTTCACAGGGGGCTATTGGTATGGCTACACCTTC. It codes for CASSFTGGYWYGYTF.

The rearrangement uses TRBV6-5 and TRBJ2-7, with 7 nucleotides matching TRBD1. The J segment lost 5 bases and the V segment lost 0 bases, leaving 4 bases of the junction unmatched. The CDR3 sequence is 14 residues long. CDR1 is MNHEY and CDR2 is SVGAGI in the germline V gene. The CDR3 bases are TGTGCCAGCAGTTACTCCGGAGACAGGGACGAGCAGTACTTC. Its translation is CASSYSGDRDEQYF.

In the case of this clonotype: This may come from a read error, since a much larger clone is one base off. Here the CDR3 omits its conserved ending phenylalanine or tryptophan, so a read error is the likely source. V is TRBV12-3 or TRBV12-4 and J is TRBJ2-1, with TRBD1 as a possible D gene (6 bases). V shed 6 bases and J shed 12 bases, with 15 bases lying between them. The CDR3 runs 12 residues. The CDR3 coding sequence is TGTGCCAGCAGCCCGGGCGGACAGAGGCAGTTCTCC. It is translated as CASSPGGQRQFS.

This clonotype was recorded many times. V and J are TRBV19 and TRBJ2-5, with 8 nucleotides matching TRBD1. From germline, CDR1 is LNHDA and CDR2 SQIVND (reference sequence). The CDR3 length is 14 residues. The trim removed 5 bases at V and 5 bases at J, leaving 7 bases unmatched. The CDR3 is CASSPSDRVETQYF. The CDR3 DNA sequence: TGTGCCAGTAGTCCGTCGGACAGGGTGGAGACCCAGTACTTC.

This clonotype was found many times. The CDR3 DNA reads as TGTGCCAGCAGTCCTCCGGGACAGGGCTCCGGGTACGAGCAGTACTTC. Translation: CASSPPGQGSGYEQYF. The chain joins TRBV12-3 or TRBV12-4 to TRBJ2-7, with 9 bases that match TRBD1. J was trimmed by 4 bases and V by 5 bases; bases with no gene match: 12. CDR3 size: 16 residues.

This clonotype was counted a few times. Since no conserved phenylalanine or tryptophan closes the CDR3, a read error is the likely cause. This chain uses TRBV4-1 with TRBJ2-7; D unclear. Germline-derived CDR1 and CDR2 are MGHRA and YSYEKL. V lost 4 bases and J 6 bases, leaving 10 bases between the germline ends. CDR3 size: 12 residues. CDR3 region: CASSLNSAEQYS. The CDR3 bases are TGCGCCAGCAGCCTGAACAGTGCCGAGCAGTACTCC.

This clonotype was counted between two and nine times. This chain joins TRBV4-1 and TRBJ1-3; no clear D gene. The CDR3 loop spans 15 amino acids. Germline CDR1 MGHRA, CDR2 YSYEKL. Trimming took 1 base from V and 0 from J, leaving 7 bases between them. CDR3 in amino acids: CASSQAKPSGNTIYF. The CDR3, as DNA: TGCGCCAGCAGCCAAGCGAAGCCCTCTGGAAACACCATATATTTT.

The CDR3 sequence is CASRQWGGLTLGDEQFF. The CDR3 coding sequence is TGTGCCAGCAGACAATGGGGGGGACTGACCCTCGGCGATGAGCAGTTCTTC. V and J are TRBV11-2 and TRBJ2-1, with 7 bases identical to TRBD2. The CDR3 runs 17 residues. With V trimmed by 6 bases and J by 8 bases, 19 bases remained unmatched. Germline CDR1 reads SGHAT; CDR2 reads FQNNGV.

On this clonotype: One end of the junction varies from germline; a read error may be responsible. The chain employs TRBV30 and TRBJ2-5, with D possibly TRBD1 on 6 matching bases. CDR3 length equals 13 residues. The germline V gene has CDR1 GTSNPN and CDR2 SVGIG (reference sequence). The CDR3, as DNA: TGTGCCTGGAGTCCTGGGTTCCAGGGGACCCAGCACTTC. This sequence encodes CAWSPGFQGTQHF.

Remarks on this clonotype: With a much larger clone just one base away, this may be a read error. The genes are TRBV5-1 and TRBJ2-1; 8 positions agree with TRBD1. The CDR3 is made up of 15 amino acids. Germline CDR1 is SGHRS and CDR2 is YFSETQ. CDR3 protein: CASREDRDSYNEQSF. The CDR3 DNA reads TGCGCCAGCAGAGAGGACAGGGACTCCTACAATGAGCAGTCCTTC.

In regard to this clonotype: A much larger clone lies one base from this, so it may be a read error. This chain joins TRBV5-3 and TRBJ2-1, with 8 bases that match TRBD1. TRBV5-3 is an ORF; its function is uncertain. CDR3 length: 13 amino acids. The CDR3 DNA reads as TGTGCCAGCAGCTTGGGACAGGTCTACGTGCAGTTCTTC. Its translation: CASSLGQVYVQFF.